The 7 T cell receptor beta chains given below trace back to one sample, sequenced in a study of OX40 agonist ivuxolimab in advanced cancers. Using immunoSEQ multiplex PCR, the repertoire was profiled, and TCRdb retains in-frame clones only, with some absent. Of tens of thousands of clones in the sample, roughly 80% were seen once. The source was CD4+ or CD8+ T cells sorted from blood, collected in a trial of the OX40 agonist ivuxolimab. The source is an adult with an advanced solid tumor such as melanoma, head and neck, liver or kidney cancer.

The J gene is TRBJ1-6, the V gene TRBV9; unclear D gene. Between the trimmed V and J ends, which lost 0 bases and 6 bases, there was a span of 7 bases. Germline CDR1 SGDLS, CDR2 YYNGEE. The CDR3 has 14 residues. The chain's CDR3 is CASSVVGRNSPLHF. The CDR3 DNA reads TGTGCCAGCAGCGTAGTTGGTCGTAATTCACCCCTCCACTTT.

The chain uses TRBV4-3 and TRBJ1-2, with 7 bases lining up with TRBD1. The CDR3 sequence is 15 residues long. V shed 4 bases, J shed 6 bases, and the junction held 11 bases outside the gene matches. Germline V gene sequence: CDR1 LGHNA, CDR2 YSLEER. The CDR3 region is CASSLGRAGGDGYTF. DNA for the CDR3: TGCGCCAGCAGCCTGGGGAGGGCAGGGGGGGATGGCTACACCTTC.

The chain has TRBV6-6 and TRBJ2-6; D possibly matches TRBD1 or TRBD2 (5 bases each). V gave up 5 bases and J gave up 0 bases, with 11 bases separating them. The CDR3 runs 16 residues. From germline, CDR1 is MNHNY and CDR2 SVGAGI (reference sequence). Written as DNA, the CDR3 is TGTGCCAGCAGTCTCGGGACCCTCTCTGGGGCCAACGTCCTGACTTTC. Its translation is CASSLGTLSGANVLTF.

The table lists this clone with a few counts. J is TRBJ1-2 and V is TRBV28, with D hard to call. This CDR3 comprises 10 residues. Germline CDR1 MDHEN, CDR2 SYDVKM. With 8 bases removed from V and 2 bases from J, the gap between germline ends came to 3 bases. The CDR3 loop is CASGNYGYTF. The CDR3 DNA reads TGTGCCAGCGGGAACTATGGCTACACCTTC.

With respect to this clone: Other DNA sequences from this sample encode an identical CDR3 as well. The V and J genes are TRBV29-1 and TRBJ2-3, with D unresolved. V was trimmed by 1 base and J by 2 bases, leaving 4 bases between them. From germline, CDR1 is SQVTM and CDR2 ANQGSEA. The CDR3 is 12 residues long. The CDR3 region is CSVEGYTDTQYF. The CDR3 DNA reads TGCAGCGTTGAAGGCTACACAGATACGCAGTATTTT.

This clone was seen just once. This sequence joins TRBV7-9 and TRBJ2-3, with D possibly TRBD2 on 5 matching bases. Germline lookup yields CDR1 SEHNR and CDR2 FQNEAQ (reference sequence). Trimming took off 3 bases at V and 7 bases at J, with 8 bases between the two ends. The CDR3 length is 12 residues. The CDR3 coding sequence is TGTGCCAGCAGCTTGGAGGCGTATACGCAGTATTTT. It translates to CASSLEAYTQYF.

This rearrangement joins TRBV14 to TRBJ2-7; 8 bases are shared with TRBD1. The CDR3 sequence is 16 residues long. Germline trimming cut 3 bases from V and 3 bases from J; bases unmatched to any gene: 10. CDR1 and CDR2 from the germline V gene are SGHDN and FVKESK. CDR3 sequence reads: CASSHKPGTGDYEQYF. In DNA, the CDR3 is TGTGCCAGCAGCCATAAACCCGGGACAGGAGACTACGAGCAGTACTTC.